The present T cell receptor (beta chain) was sequenced within a study of HIV-infected patients and healthy controls. Study summary: Early therapy brought no consistent CD8 count shift, though the CD4:CD8 ratio rose a little. General study findings and limits: Compared with controls, mean Gini indices were significantly raised in HIV-infected repertoires, possibly indicating oligoclonality. HIV+ repertoires were severely depleted of MAIT alpha-chain CDR3s, unlike healthy controls.

Roughly three months, about 14 weeks, into antiretroviral therapy, follow-up blood was collected. No cell fractionation was done, so the repertoire covers all unsorted peripheral blood T cells. cDNA was made from approximately 500 ng RNA using alpha and beta constant primers. Each of the alpha and beta chains got its own library through chain-specific third strand synthesis with indices. Each cDNA molecule was barcoded, and a single primer pair amplified each chain. TCRdb re-called the 5' RACE reads through MiXCR, storing one row per CDR3 protein. The sample carries about 5,500 distinct CDR3 sequences, just under 9% recorded once. Germline lookup yields CDR1 SNHLY and CDR2 FYNNEI. Trimming left V 8 bases short and J 2 bases short, with 17 bases between. The CDR3 covers 15 residues. This clonotype is medium-sized. Its antigen remains unidentified.

The sample consisted of blood, taken during antiretroviral therapy. The receptor comes from an adult with HIV infection. V usage is TRBV2 and J usage is TRBJ2-3; the D gene is possibly TRBD1 (6 bases). Here the CDR3 reads CASLSLDRYTDTQYF. DNA for the CDR3: TGTGCCAGCCTATCGCTGGACAGATACACAGATACGCAGTATTTT. Looking up the rest from reference TRBV2 and TRBJ2-3 gives the full variable domain: EPEVTQTPSHQVTQMGQEVILRCVPISNHLYFYWYRQILGQKVEFLVSFYNNEISEKSEIFDDQFSVERPDGSNFTLKIRSTKLEDSAMYFCASLSLDRYTDTQYFGPGTRLTVL.